These T cell receptor beta chains were read from a single sample in a study of blood T cells in healthy people across ages. TCRdb reanalysed the 5' RACE reads using MiXCR and keeps one entry per CDR3 protein. The table lists hundreds of thousands of distinct CDR3 sequences, about 24% of them singletons. The sample was also linked to a second study, of T cells of mothers and their children.

The specimen was blood. The origin of the receptors is a boy between 10 and 17 years old in good health. CDR3s leave out the opening cysteine and the closing phenylalanine or tryptophan.

J: TRBJ2-1
V: TRBV25-1
CDR3: ASSDPLAERYNEQF

J: TRBJ1-2
V: TRBV28
CDR3: ASSLIPLDSYGYT

J: TRBJ2-1
V: TRBV6-2/TRBV6-3
CDR3: ASSKESGSYNEQF

J: TRBJ2-3
V: TRBV7-9
CDR3: ASSSPVFGDTQY

J: TRBJ2-1
V: TRBV2
CDR3: ASSLNPAPVNEQF

J: TRBJ2-2
V: TRBV9
CDR3: ASSATGSAPTGELF

J: TRBJ1-4
V: TRBV5-1
CDR3: ASSLATGARYEKLF

J: TRBJ1-2
V: TRBV12-3/TRBV12-4
CDR3: ASSFFPGGNYGYT

J: .
V: TRBV30
CDR3: AWSAGVPEQY

J: TRBJ2-7
V: TRBV12-3/TRBV12-4
CDR3: ASSGVGGEPKY

J: TRBJ2-7
V: TRBV6-5
CDR3: ASSRSGPYEQY

J: TRBJ2-7
V: TRBV5-5
CDR3: ASSFSGSEDEQY

J: TRBJ2-1
V: TRBV5-4
CDR3: ASSLRQGTTINNEQF

J: TRBJ2-7
V: TRBV4-3
CDR3: ASSQGARTAVAYEQY

J: TRBJ2-1
V: TRBV7-9
CDR3: ASSMPGQAYNEQF

J: .
V: TRBV6-2/TRBV6-3
CDR3: ASRDSLRGEQY

J: TRBJ2-5
V: TRBV20-1
CDR3: SALAGGRGETQY

J: TRBJ1-3
V: TRBV14
CDR3: ASSQDEGAGNTIY

J: TRBJ1-4
V: TRBV20-1
CDR3: SAGTRGVGEKLF

J: TRBJ2-7
V: TRBV3-1
CDR3: ASSRVTYEQY

J: TRBJ2-5
V: TRBV20-1
CDR3: RGLITGLLGY

J: TRBJ2-7
V: TRBV28
CDR3: ASKWDTFGEQY

J: TRBJ2-7
V: TRBV12-3/TRBV12-4
CDR3: ASSLPGLTSYEQY

J: TRBJ2-5
V: TRBV7-2
CDR3: ASSLVQWETQY

J: TRBJ2-5
V: TRBV5-1
CDR3: ASSLVPLDSGEETQY

J: TRBJ2-7
V: TRBV28
CDR3: ASNSMDRGTYEQY

J: TRBJ2-6
V: TRBV6-1
CDR3: ASSRDSGSGANVLT

J: TRBJ1-4
V: TRBV7-9
CDR3: ASSFSNSNEKLF

J: TRBJ1-1
V: TRBV9
CDR3: ASSGGLGGYTEAF

J: TRBJ2-7
V: TRBV20-1
CDR3: SATGIGIQYEQY

J: TRBJ2-1
V: TRBV7-2
CDR3: ASSWGGTGYNEQF

J: TRBJ2-2
V: TRBV4-3
CDR3: ASSSGSGTGELF

J: TRBJ1-6
V: TRBV20-1
CDR3: SARDRGGYNSPLH

J: TRBJ2-1
V: TRBV9
CDR3: ASSVGGIGGSYNEQF

J: TRBJ2-1
V: TRBV3-1
CDR3: ASSPRAGSSYNEQF

J: TRBJ2-1
V: TRBV6-2/TRBV6-3
CDR3: ASRGAALAYNEQF

J: TRBJ2-5
V: TRBV20-1
CDR3: SASSHRDDLLSQETQY

J: TRBJ2-5
V: TRBV20-1
CDR3: SAPGTGWETQY